The source of this T cell receptor beta chain is a study of blood T cell repertoires in COVID-19. Whole-study context: Symptom resolution, clearance, or two negative PCRs marked donors in Cohort 3 as recovered.

Source study methods: Amplification from reference gene primers served as the basis for estimated nucleated cell counts. The method was immunoSEQ multiplex PCR; TCRdb's version includes in-frame clones alone and lacks a portion of them. Clone size and V and J calls were adopted from that table, with D and trimming inferred from the DNA. The sample includes 250,000 to 300,000 clones, approximately 90% of them seen just once. Study members were between about 18 and 100 years old and lived in 24 US regions. Clinical history as reported by participants underpinned cohort assignment. The CDR3 length is 15 residues. Unmatched junction bases numbered 4, after V lost 5 bases and J lost 3 bases. Germline CDR1 reads SEHNR; CDR2 reads FQNEAQ (reference sequence).

The receptor comes from a woman aged 55-70 years in a cohort exposed to, infected with or recovered from COVID-19 (not recorded which). Sequenced sample: PBMCs or T cells enriched from blood (not recorded which). V usage is TRBV7-9 and J usage is TRBJ1-4, with TRBD1 matching over 9 bases. The CDR3 loop is CASSPQGAPNEKLFF. CDR3 coding DNA: TGTGCCAGCAGCCCACAGGGGGCACCTAATGAAAAACTGTTTTTT.